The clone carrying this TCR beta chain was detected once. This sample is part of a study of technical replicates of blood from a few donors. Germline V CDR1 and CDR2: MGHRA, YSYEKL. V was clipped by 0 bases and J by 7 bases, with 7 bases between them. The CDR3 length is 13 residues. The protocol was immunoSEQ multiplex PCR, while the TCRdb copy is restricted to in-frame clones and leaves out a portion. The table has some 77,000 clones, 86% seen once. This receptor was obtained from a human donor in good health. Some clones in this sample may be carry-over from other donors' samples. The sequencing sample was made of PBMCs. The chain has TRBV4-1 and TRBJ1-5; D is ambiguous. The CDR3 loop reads CASSQDLRQPQHF. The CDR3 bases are TGCGCCAGCAGCCAAGATCTTCGGCAGCCCCAGCATTTT.